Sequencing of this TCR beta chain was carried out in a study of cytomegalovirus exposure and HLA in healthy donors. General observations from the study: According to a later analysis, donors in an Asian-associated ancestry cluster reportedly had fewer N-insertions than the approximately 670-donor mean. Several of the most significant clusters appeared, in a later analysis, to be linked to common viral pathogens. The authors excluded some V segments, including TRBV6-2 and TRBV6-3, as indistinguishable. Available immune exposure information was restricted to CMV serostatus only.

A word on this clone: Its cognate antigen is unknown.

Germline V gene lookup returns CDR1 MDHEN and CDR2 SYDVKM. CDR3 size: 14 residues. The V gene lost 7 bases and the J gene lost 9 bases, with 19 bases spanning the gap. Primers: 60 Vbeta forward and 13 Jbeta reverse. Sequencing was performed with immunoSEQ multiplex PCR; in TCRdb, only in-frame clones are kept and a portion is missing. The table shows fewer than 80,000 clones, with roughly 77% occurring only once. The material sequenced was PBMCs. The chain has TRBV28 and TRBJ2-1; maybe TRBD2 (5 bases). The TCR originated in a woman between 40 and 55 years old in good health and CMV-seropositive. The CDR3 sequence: CASTQQEVVGEQFF. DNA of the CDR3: TGTGCCAGCACTCAGCAGGAGGTGGTCGGTGAGCAGTTCTTC.